Here is one T cell receptor (beta chain) with its context. The data were produced by immunoSEQ multiplex PCR, yet TCRdb's version contains in-frame clones alone and is incomplete. The sample contains about 160,000 clones, 80% of which appear only once. The data were taken from a study of blood T cell repertoires in COVID-19. The CDR3 spans 12 residues. Per the germline V gene, CDR1 is SGHKS and CDR2 is YYEKEE (reference sequence). The V end lost 4 bases, the J end lost 6 bases, and 8 bases lay between the germline ends. The specimen was PBMCs or T cells enriched from blood (not recorded which). V and J are TRBV5-5 and TRBJ2-4; D perhaps matches TRBD1 (6 bases). The clonotype was recovered from a woman in her sixties or seventies who had recovered from COVID-19. CDR3 in DNA: TGTGCCAGCAGCGTACAGGGAAACATTCAGTACTTC. It is translated as CASSVQGNIQYF.